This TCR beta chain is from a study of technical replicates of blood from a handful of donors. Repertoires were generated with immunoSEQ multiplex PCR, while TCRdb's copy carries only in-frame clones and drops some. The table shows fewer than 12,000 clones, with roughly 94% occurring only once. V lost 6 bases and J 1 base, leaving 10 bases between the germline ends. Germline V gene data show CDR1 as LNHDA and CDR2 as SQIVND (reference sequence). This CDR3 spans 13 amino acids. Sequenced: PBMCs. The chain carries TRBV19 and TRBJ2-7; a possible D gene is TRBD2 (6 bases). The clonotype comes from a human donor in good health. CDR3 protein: CASSPGVSYEQYF. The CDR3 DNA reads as TGTGCCAGTAGCCCGGGGGTTTCCTACGAGCAGTACTTC.